These 15 T cell receptor beta chains originate from one sample sequenced in a study of cytomegalovirus exposure and HLA in healthy donors. TCRdb keeps only in-frame clones here, not all; method: immunoSEQ multiplex PCR. The data hold approximately 88,000 clones, with approximately 81% observed a single time. The sequencing sample was made of PBMCs. These receptors all come from a woman in her late teens or twenties in good health and CMV-seropositive.

The DNA of the CDR3 is TGCGCCAGCAGCCAAGATACAGGGGGGAACACTGAAGCTTTCTTT. Its protein is CASSQDTGGNTEAFF. The chain combines TRBV4-3 with TRBJ1-1; 8 bases are shared with TRBD1. V shed 0 bases, J shed 1 base, and the junction held 1 base outside the gene matches. Germline V gives CDR1 LGHNA, CDR2 YSLEER. CDR3 length: 15 amino acids.

This chain uses TRBV6-1 with TRBJ1-6, with D possibly being TRBD1 (5 bases). CDR1 is MNHNS and CDR2 is SASEGT in the germline V gene. Between the trimmed V and J ends, which lost 0 bases and 9 bases, there was a span of 15 bases. The CDR3 length is 16 residues. Written as DNA, the CDR3 is TGTGCCAGCAGTGAAGCGCTTCGGGGACTGGGTTCACCCCTCCACTTT. It yields the protein CASSEALRGLGSPLHF.

The rearrangement joins TRBV7-9 to TRBJ1-5; maybe TRBD1 (5 bases). V lost 3 bases and J lost 3, with 9 bases in between. The CDR3 is made up of 14 amino acids. Looked up from germline, CDR1 is SEHNR and CDR2 is FQNEAQ (reference sequence). This CDR3 reads CASSLQGINQPQHF. Written as DNA, the CDR3 is TGTGCCAGCAGCTTGCAGGGTATCAATCAGCCCCAGCATTTT.

The genes are TRBV6-1 and TRBJ1-1, with D unresolved. Trimming pared 3 bases from V and 8 bases from J, leaving 10 bases between. The CDR3 sequence is 12 residues long. Germline V gene lookup returns CDR1 MNHNS and CDR2 SASEGT. The CDR3, as DNA: TGTGCCAGCAGTGAGCCGTGGCGGGAAGCTTTCTTT. It translates to CASSEPWREAFF.

The V gene is TRBV5-4, the J gene TRBJ2-1, with 8 bases identical to TRBD2. The CDR3 covers 17 residues. CDR1 and CDR2 from the germline V gene are SGHNT and YYREEE (reference sequence). V lost 4 bases and J lost 8; bases outside the gene matches: 17. CDR3 protein: CASSPTAGTRGSDEQFF. In DNA form, the CDR3 reads TGTGCCAGCAGCCCGACCGCCGGGACTAGGGGGTCGGATGAGCAGTTCTTC.

V usage is TRBV7-9 and J usage is TRBJ1-5, with TRBD1 as a possible D gene (5 bases). This CDR3 has 15 residues. Germline CDR1 SEHNR, CDR2 FQNEAQ (reference sequence). Deletions cut 5 bases from V and 7 bases from J, with 18 bases between. CDR3: CASSPPDQGGQPQHF. CDR3 sequence (DNA): TGTGCCAGCAGCCCACCCGACCAGGGAGGACAGCCCCAGCATTTT.

V and J are TRBV6-6 and TRBJ1-2; 8 bases fit TRBD1. V trimming: 6 bases; J trimming: 2 bases; junction bases outside the gene matches: 8. In germline, CDR1 is MNHNY, CDR2 SVGAGI (reference sequence). The CDR3 spans 15 residues. CDR3 loop: CASRPGQAFNYGYTF. The CDR3 nucleotides are TGTGCCAGCAGGCCGGGACAGGCGTTCAACTATGGCTACACCTTC.

V gene TRBV5-1 combines with J gene TRBJ2-6; perhaps TRBD2 as D (5 bases). Trimming shortened V by 6 bases and J by 3 bases, and 13 bases separated the two germline ends. The germline CDR1 and CDR2 sequences are SGHRS and YFSETQ. The CDR3 is made up of 15 amino acids. The CDR3 reads CASNPGLGGANVLTF. CDR3 nucleotide sequence: TGCGCCAGCAATCCTGGACTTGGTGGGGCCAACGTCCTGACTTTC.

The chain recombines TRBV4-2 with TRBJ1-3, with 8 nucleotides matching TRBD1. Looked up from germline, CDR1 is LGHNA and CDR2 is YNFKEQ. Trimming cost V 1 base and J 3 bases; bases outside gene matches: 2. This CDR3 spans 15 amino acids. The CDR3 region has the DNA TGTGCCAGCAGCCAAGTCGACAGGGGTGGAAACACCATATATTTT. Translating gives CASSQVDRGGNTIYF.

The chain employs TRBV7-9 and TRBJ2-7; TRBD1 matches 10 bases. The CDR3 consists of 13 residues. Per the germline V gene, CDR1 is SEHNR and CDR2 is FQNEAQ (reference sequence). The J segment lost 7 bases and the V segment lost 3 bases, leaving 3 bases of the junction unmatched. The CDR3: CASSFAGQGEQYF. The CDR3, as DNA: TGTGCCAGCAGCTTTGCGGGACAGGGGGAGCAGTACTTC.

This chain joins TRBV4-3 and TRBJ2-3, with D possibly being TRBD2 (6 bases). This CDR3 has 18 amino acids. The V gene lost 1 base and the J gene lost 0 bases, with 17 bases spanning the gap. Germline V gene data show CDR1 as LGHNA and CDR2 as YSLEER. CDR3: CASSQAPTGDLSTDTQYF. The CDR3, as DNA: TGCGCCAGCAGCCAAGCCCCCACGGGGGACCTTAGCACAGATACGCAGTATTTT.

The V call is TRBV19, the J call TRBJ1-5, with D uncertain. Trimming took 4 bases from V and 5 from J, leaving 12 bases between them. The CDR3 runs 14 residues. The V gene's germline CDR1 is LNHDA and CDR2 SQIVND (reference sequence). CDR3 in amino acids: CASSREAWDQPQHF. The CDR3 DNA follows: TGTGCCAGTAGTAGGGAGGCTTGGGATCAGCCCCAGCATTTT.

The chain links TRBV6-5 to TRBJ1-4, with 8 positions matching TRBD1. V dropped 8 bases and J dropped 5; count of bases not matched to a gene: 10. From germline, CDR1 is MNHEY and CDR2 SVGAGI. This CDR3 is built from 15 residues. The CDR3 DNA reads TGTGCCAGCGGATCGTCCACAGGGGGGAATGAAAAACTGTTTTTT. It encodes CASGSSTGGNEKLFF.

The chain uses TRBV5-1 and TRBJ2-7, with 11 positions matching TRBD1. Germline assignment: CDR1 SGHRS and CDR2 YFSETQ. V lost 5 bases and J lost 6; bases outside the gene matches: 7. The CDR3 sequence is 14 residues long. The DNA for the CDR3 is TGCGCCAGCAGGGGACAGGGGGGTCCCAGCGAGCAGTACTTC. This codes for CASRGQGGPSEQYF.

The rearrangement joins TRBV13 to TRBJ1-3; a possible D gene is TRBD1 (5 bases). This CDR3 is built from 15 residues. V lost 5 bases, J lost 2 bases, and 13 bases lay in between. Germline V gene lookup returns CDR1 PRHDT and CDR2 FYEKMQ (reference sequence). CDR3 coding DNA: TGTGCCAGCAGCGTGGGGCGATCCCCTGGAAACACCATATATTTT. It encodes CASSVGRSPGNTIYF.